This T cell receptor beta chain was found in a study of T cell repertoires in cytomegalovirus infection. Study-level information: CMV epitopes used comprised recently identified HLA-C-restricted ones and well-studied HLA-B-restricted ones. Public TCR beta signatures provided an indication of both CMV infection and a matching HLA type.

TCRdb reanalysed the reads using MiXCR and keeps one entry per CDR3 protein. Here the sample spans approximately 1,000,000 distinct CDR3 sequences, roughly 30% being singletons. This CDR3 region has 11 residues. J gave up 9 bases and V 5 bases, and 0 bases lay outside the gene matches. CDR1 and CDR2 from the germline V gene are SGHTA and FQGTGA. Study-level points and caveats: Identification of carriers of CMV plus the relevant HLA was performed using cumulative public TCR beta family frequency.

Ten or more counts support this clonotype. Its antigen remains unidentified. V gene TRBV7-3 combines with J gene TRBJ2-1, with 8 bases aligning to TRBD1. This receptor was identified in a human donor in good health (CMV status not recorded). Some clones in this sample may be carry-over from other donors' samples. The source was cultured CD8+ T cells from PBMCs, collected from culture after CMV antigen stimulation. CDR3: CASSTGGEQFF. For the CDR3, the DNA is TGTGCCAGCAGCACAGGGGGTGAGCAGTTCTTC.